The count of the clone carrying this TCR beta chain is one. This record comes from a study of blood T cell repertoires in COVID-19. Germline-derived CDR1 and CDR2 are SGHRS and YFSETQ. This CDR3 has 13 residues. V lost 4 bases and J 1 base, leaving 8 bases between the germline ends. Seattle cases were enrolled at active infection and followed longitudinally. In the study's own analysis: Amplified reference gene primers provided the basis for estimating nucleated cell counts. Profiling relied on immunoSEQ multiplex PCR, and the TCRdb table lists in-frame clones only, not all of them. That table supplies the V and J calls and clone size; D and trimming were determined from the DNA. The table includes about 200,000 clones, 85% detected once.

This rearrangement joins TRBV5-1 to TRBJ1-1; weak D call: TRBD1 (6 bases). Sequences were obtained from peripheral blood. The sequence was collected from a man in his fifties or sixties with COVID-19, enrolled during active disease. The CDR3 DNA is TGCGCCAGCAGCAACAGGGCGAACACTGAAGCTTTCTTT. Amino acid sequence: CASSNRANTEAFF.